One sample yielded the 26 T cell receptor beta chains listed below, sequenced in a study of shared clonotypes between healthy human individuals. The data were produced by immunoSEQ multiplex PCR, yet TCRdb's version contains in-frame clones alone and is incomplete. Here the sample spans approximately 2.5 million clones, approximately 94% being singletons. Sequenced sample: naive CD4+ T cells from PBMCs. The subset denotes: CD45RA+ positively selected. All receptors come from a man between 18 and 35 years old in good health. Some clones in this sample may be carry-over from other donors' samples.

V gene TRBV28 combines with J gene TRBJ1-2, with D possibly being TRBD1 (5 bases). Germline V CDR1 and CDR2: MDHEN, SYDVKM. The CDR3 consists of 13 residues. Here the CDR3 reads CAIQTGENYGYTF. CDR3 sequence (DNA): TGTGCTATACAAACGGGGGAGAACTATGGCTACACCTTC.

The chain joins TRBV18 to TRBJ1-2; maybe TRBD1 (5 bases). The CDR3 consists of 15 residues. Germline V CDR1 and CDR2: KGHSH, LQKENI. The V gene lost 2 bases and the J gene lost 4 bases, with 14 bases spanning the gap. CDR3 sequence: CASSPNMGGSYGYTF. The CDR3, as DNA: TGTGCCAGCTCACCAAATATGGGGGGTAGCTATGGCTACACCTTC.

V and J are TRBV7-2 and TRBJ2-1, with D unclear. The length of the CDR3 is 13 residues. Trimming removed 5 bases at V and 6 bases at J, with 11 bases between. Germline loops: CDR1 SGHTA, CDR2 FQGNSA. CDR3 in DNA: TGTGCCAGCAGCCCCCCAAAAAGCAATGAGCAGTTCTTC. Protein: CASSPPKSNEQFF.

The chain recombines TRBV5-5 with TRBJ2-3; D unclear. The germline V gene has CDR1 SGHKS and CDR2 YYEKEE (reference sequence). The V and J ends lost 4 bases and 2 bases respectively, with 17 bases between them. CDR3 length: 16 residues. DNA of the CDR3: TGTGCCAGCAGCCCACTGCGTTCCCCGGTCACAGATACGCAGTATTTT. Protein sequence: CASSPLRSPVTDTQYF.

V is TRBV10-3 and J is TRBJ2-1; 8 bases line up with TRBD2. The CDR3 loop spans 15 amino acids. Germline-derived CDR1 and CDR2 are ENHRY and SYGVKD. V trimming: 2 bases; J trimming: 8 bases; junction bases outside the gene matches: 8. CDR3 amino acids: CAISEREGQFDEQFF. Here the CDR3 DNA reads TGTGCCATCAGTGAGCGGGAGGGCCAGTTCGATGAGCAGTTCTTC.

The rearrangement links TRBV11-3 to TRBJ2-7; the D is unclear. The CDR3 covers 12 residues. The V end lost 1 base, the J end lost 1 base, and 2 bases lay between the germline ends. Germline V CDR1 and CDR2: SGHNT, YENEEA. CDR3 sequence: CASSLGSYEQYF. Here the CDR3 DNA reads TGTGCCAGCAGCTTAGGGTCCTACGAGCAGTACTTC.

The rearrangement links TRBV10-2 to TRBJ2-6; D gene uncertain. The V end lost 4 bases, the J end lost 0 bases, and 4 bases lay between the germline ends. CDR1 and CDR2 from the germline V gene are WSHSY and SAAADI. The CDR3 is 14 amino acids. Written as DNA, the CDR3 is TGCGCCAGCAGTGGGACCTCTGGGGCCAACGTCCTGACTTTC. Translated: CASSGTSGANVLTF.

The CDR3 DNA follows: TGTGCCAGCACCCATTCTGGGGGCTCCTACAATGAGCAGTTCTTC. Translated: CASTHSGGSYNEQFF. The chain joins TRBV27 to TRBJ2-1, with D possibly being TRBD1 or TRBD2 (5 bases each). V was clipped by 7 bases and J by 0 bases, with 13 bases between them. The CDR3 spans 15 residues. The germline CDR1 and CDR2 sequences are MNHEY and SMNVEV (reference sequence).

V and J are TRBV6-5 and TRBJ2-6; D gene ambiguous. This CDR3 has 13 amino acids. CDR1 is MNHEY and CDR2 is SVGAGI in the germline V gene. V lost 9 bases and J 2 bases, leaving 8 bases between the germline ends. The CDR3 reads CASRPPGANVLTF. CDR3 nucleotide sequence: TGTGCCAGTCGGCCCCCTGGGGCCAACGTCCTGACTTTC.

The chain joins TRBV28 to TRBJ1-1; no reliable D call. This CDR3 contains 15 residues. The germline V and J ends were trimmed by 3 bases and 2 bases, with 13 bases remaining between them. The germline CDR1 and CDR2 sequences are MDHEN and SYDVKM. CDR3 in DNA: TGTGCCAGCAGTTTTATTCTCGGGGTAAACACTGAAGCTTTCTTT. The encoded protein is CASSFILGVNTEAFF.

This clone was found once. The chain couples TRBV5-6 to TRBJ2-7; 7 bases are a match to TRBD1. Trimming at V came to 4 bases and at J to 1 base, leaving 5 bases not matched to a gene. The germline CDR1 and CDR2 sequences are SGHDT and YYEEEE. The CDR3 runs to 14 residues. For the CDR3, the DNA is TGTGCCAGCAGCGGGAAGACAGGGTCCTACGAGCAGTACTTC. Residues: CASSGKTGSYEQYF.

This rearrangement joins TRBV27 to TRBJ1-1; D is unresolved. Germline V gene sequence: CDR1 MNHEY, CDR2 SMNVEV (reference sequence). The CDR3 runs 12 residues. V dropped 7 bases and J dropped 7 bases, with 13 bases sitting between them. As DNA, the CDR3 is TGTGCCAGCACTAGTCGTTTGGGTGAAGCTTTCTTT. Its protein product is CASTSRLGEAFF.

Concerning this clone itself: Other DNA sequences of this sample code for an identical CDR3. In DNA, the CDR3 is TGTGCCTGGAGTGTCGGTGGAAACACCATATATTTT. As protein: CAWSVGGNTIYF. The chain has TRBV30 and TRBJ1-3, with unresolved D. CDR3 length: 12 residues. V lost 0 bases, J lost 3 bases, and 3 bases lay in between. Germline CDR1 is GTSNPN and CDR2 is SVGIG (reference sequence).

The rearrangement uses TRBV28 and TRBJ2-7; TRBD2 agrees at 11 bases. This CDR3 has 14 residues. V was pared by 6 bases and J by 5 bases, with 6 bases of the junction left unmatched. Germline V gene lookup returns CDR1 MDHEN and CDR2 SYDVKM. The CDR3 protein is CASSAGTSGHEQYF. For the CDR3, the DNA is TGTGCCAGCAGCGCCGGGACTAGCGGCCACGAGCAGTACTTC. Full variable domain (outside the CDR3, taken from reference TRBV28 and TRBJ2-7): DVKVTQSSRYLVKRTGEKVFLECVQDMDHENMFWYRQDPGLGLRLIYFSYDVKMKEKGDIPEGYSVSREKKERFSLILESASTNQTSMYLCASSAGTSGHEQYFGPGTRLTVT.

About this clone: A junction end diverges from the germline sequence, so it may reflect a read error. This sequence joins TRBV29-1 and TRBJ1-4; a possible D gene is TRBD1 (5 bases). CDR1 SQVTM and CDR2 ANQGSEA come from the germline V gene. This CDR3 contains 11 residues. The CDR3 region is CSVEGGGGVLF. DNA for the CDR3: TGCAGCGTTGAAGGGGGGGGAGGAGTGCTTTTT.

In the case of this clone: Other DNA variants within this sample encode the same CDR3. The CDR3 DNA sequence: TGTGCCAGCAGCCTCCCCGGCACAGATACGCAGTATTTT. Residues: CASSLPGTDTQYF. The rearrangement joins TRBV7-9 to TRBJ2-3; D is uncertain. Germline V lookup: CDR1 SEHNR, CDR2 FQNEAQ (reference sequence). The CDR3 covers 13 residues. Trimming removed 5 bases at V and 1 base at J, with 7 bases between.

This CDR3 reads CASSFGGQGVYYEQYF. Written as DNA, the CDR3 is TGTGCCAGCAGTTTCGGCGGGCAGGGGGTATACTACGAGCAGTACTTC. J is TRBJ2-7 and V is TRBV27, with 7 positions matching TRBD1. The CDR3 loop spans 16 amino acids. Unmatched junction bases numbered 11, after V lost 3 bases and J lost 3 bases. Germline CDR1 MNHEY, CDR2 SMNVEV (reference sequence).

This clone came up once. V is TRBV11-2 and J is TRBJ1-4; D is perhaps TRBD1 (6 bases). Trimming cost V 5 bases and J 5 bases, with 18 bases left between them. The germline gives CDR1 SGHAT, CDR2 FQNNGV. CDR3 length: 16 amino acids. The CDR3 nucleotides read TGTGCCAGCAGCCCAGGGGTTTGGGGAGCGAATGAAAAACTGTTTTTT. Its protein is CASSPGVWGANEKLFF.

The CDR3 sequence: CASSFATGEPYGYTF. In DNA, the CDR3 is TGTGCCAGCAGCTTTGCAACGGGCGAACCCTATGGCTACACCTTC. The V call is TRBV7-9, the J call TRBJ1-2, with D uncertain. This CDR3 is built from 15 residues. V lost 3 bases and J lost 4, with 15 bases in between. The germline gives CDR1 SEHNR, CDR2 FQNEAQ (reference sequence).

The chain combines TRBV5-8 with TRBJ2-1; 7 bases are shared with TRBD2. Germline CDR1 SGHTS, CDR2 YDEGEE. This CDR3 spans 16 amino acids. J lost 0 bases, V lost 9 bases, and 12 bases had no gene match. Here the CDR3 reads CANPSRRGSSYNEQFF. The DNA for the CDR3 is TGTGCCAACCCGAGTCGTCGCGGGAGCTCCTACAATGAGCAGTTCTTC.

The CDR3: CASSFGAMGAGELFF. The CDR3 DNA is TGCGCCAGCAGCTTCGGAGCCATGGGGGCCGGGGAGCTGTTTTTT. The chain employs TRBV5-1 and TRBJ2-2; D tentatively reads TRBD1 or TRBD2 (5 bases each). Germline V gene data show CDR1 as SGHRS and CDR2 as YFSETQ. V was shortened by 2 bases and J by 6 bases, with 14 bases between the two germline ends. This CDR3 contains 15 residues.

The chain uses TRBV21-1 and TRBJ2-1; the D call of TRBD2 is as the table states it, not checked on the DNA. TRBV21-1 represents a pseudogene. This CDR3 has 19 amino acids. In nucleotides, the CDR3 is TGTGCCAGCATCCCTCGGGTAACTAGCGGGAGTAAATGCTACAATGAGCAGTTCTTC. Encoded protein: CASIPRVTSGSKCYNEQFF.

This CDR3 reads CASSPEGRHSYGYTF. In DNA, the CDR3 is TGTGCCAGCAGCCCCGAGGGGAGACACTCCTATGGCTACACCTTC. The chain has TRBV7-6 and TRBJ1-2, with D maybe TRBD1 (5 bases). V was shortened by 5 bases and J by 4 bases, with 17 bases between the two germline ends. The CDR3 is made up of 15 amino acids. Per germline, CDR1 SGHVS and CDR2 FNYEAQ.

This sequence joins TRBV28 and TRBJ2-3; 14 bases align to TRBD2. After removal of 6 bases from V and 4 bases from J, the junction contained 3 bases not matched to a gene. The length of the CDR3 is 15 residues. Germline V gene sequence: CDR1 MDHEN, CDR2 SYDVKM. DNA for the CDR3: TGTGCCAGCAGGACTAGCGGGAGGGGTGCAGATACGCAGTATTTT. As protein: CASRTSGRGADTQYF.

A note on this clone: The sample carries other DNA sequences with the same CDR3. The V and J genes are TRBV29-1 and TRBJ1-2, with 9 nucleotides matching TRBD1. Germline V gives CDR1 SQVTM, CDR2 ANQGSEA. The CDR3 sequence is 12 residues long. V dropped 6 bases and J dropped 4; count of bases not matched to a gene: 3. CDR3 nucleotide sequence: TGCAGCGTGGACAGGGGCGGCTATGGCTACACCTTC. This sequence encodes CSVDRGGYGYTF.

Only a few counts were recorded for this clone. The chain links TRBV29-1 to TRBJ1-1; perhaps TRBD1 as D (5 bases). The ends were cut back, 6 bases at V and 3 bases at J, with 17 bases in the middle. CDR3 length: 14 amino acids. Germline values: CDR1 SQVTM, CDR2 ANQGSEA. CDR3 bases: TGCAGCGTCTCAGGGCGATTTGGCGACACTGAAGCTTTCTTT. This encodes CSVSGRFGDTEAFF.